This entry lists 2 T cell receptor beta chains sequenced from one sample in a study of blood T cells in healthy people across ages. PCR was performed a second time for about 7 to 12 cycles using a sample-barcoded 5' primer and a J-beta primer mix. TCRdb ran MiXCR on the 5' RACE reads and lists one entry per CDR3 protein. The sample includes 1.2 million to 1.5 million distinct CDR3 sequences, approximately 59% of them seen just once. Input material: blood. Receptors were obtained from a man aged 18 to 29 in good health.

This clonotype was counted only a few times. This chain uses TRBV7-9 with TRBJ1-4; 9 nucleotides agree with TRBD1. The CDR3 has 18 residues. Germline V gives CDR1 SEHNR, CDR2 FQNEAQ (reference sequence). The junction had 15 bases not matched to a gene; V was cut back by 5 bases and J by 5 bases. CDR3 residues: CASSLLMGQGLENEKLFF. The CDR3 nucleotides are TGTGCCAGCAGCCTTCTGATGGGACAGGGACTTGAGAATGAAAAACTGTTTTTT.

The chain recombines TRBV28 with TRBJ2-7; D is undetermined. The ends were cut back, 6 bases at V and 1 base at J, with 19 bases in the middle. The CDR3 runs 16 residues. Germline CDR1 reads MDHEN; CDR2 reads SYDVKM. The CDR3 sequence: CASSLNIRSWSYEQYF. The DNA of the CDR3 is TGTGCCAGCAGCCTAAACATACGTTCGTGGTCCTACGAGCAGTACTTC.